These 8 T cell receptor beta chains originate from one sample sequenced in a study of low-dose radiotherapy and immunotherapy resistance in tumors. Primers targeting TRAV and TRBV primed first-strand cDNA, covering alpha and beta chains. Over approximately 20 PCR cycles, TCRs were amplified from a constant-region primer and V-primer adapter. One entry per CDR3 protein results from TCRdb running MiXCR on the reads. The table includes about 12,000 distinct CDR3 sequences, about four fifths detected once. The receptors were gathered from a human donor with advanced metastatic prostate, ovarian, gallbladder or colorectal cancer (not recorded which). This table probably holds off-target reads from a library built for another chain.

The rearrangement joins TRBV18 to TRBJ2-3; tentative D call: TRBD2 (5 bases). V lost 3 bases, J lost 0 bases, and 10 bases lay in between. The CDR3 spans 15 residues. CDR1 KGHSH and CDR2 LQKENI come from the germline V gene. Here the CDR3 DNA reads TGTGCCAGCTCACCCGGAGCGGCTAGCACAGATACGCAGTATTTT. It encodes CASSPGAASTDTQYF.

This clonotype was detected only a few times. This chain uses TRBV5-8 with TRBJ2-1, with TRBD1 matching over 7 bases. The CDR3 length is 14 residues. CDR1 and CDR2 from the germline V gene are SGHTS and YDEGEE. V lost 0 bases and J lost 5; bases outside the gene matches: 2. This CDR3 is CASSLAGTDNEQFF. The CDR3 region has the DNA TGTGCCAGCAGCTTGGCCGGGACAGACAATGAGCAGTTCTTC.

The chain links TRBV12-3 or TRBV12-4 to TRBJ1-5; possible D gene TRBD1, 5 bases. The CDR3 has 14 amino acids. Trimming removed 4 bases from V and 4 bases from J, with 11 bases in between. Written as DNA, the CDR3 is TGTGCCAGCAGTTCATTTTCAGGGAATCAGCCCCAGCATTTT. Residues: CASSSFSGNQPQHF.

V gene TRBV13 combines with J gene TRBJ2-1; 7 bases line up with TRBD2. CDR1 is PRHDT, CDR2 FYEKMQ, per germline (reference sequence). V shed 6 bases and J 7 bases; nucleotides not matched to a gene: 3. CDR3 length: 12 amino acids. The CDR3 protein is CASRGEGNEQFF. Written as DNA, the CDR3 is TGTGCCAGCAGGGGGGAGGGGAATGAGCAGTTCTTC.

The rearrangement uses TRBV29-1 and TRBJ2-2, with 9 positions matching TRBD1. Trimming at V came to 7 bases and at J to 4 bases, leaving 7 bases not matched to a gene. Germline V gene data show CDR1 as SQVTM and CDR2 as ANQGSEA. The CDR3 totals 14 residues. CDR3 bases: TGCAGCGCCAAGCGGACAGGGGTCACCGGGGAGCTGTTTTTT. This encodes CSAKRTGVTGELFF.

This chain connects TRBV5-6 to TRBJ2-7, with 10 bases matching TRBD1. Germline CDR1 reads SGHDT; CDR2 reads YYEEEE. The junction had 1 base not matched to a gene; V was cut back by 4 bases and J by 0 bases. The CDR3 has 14 amino acids. Written as DNA, the CDR3 is TGTGCCAGCAGCAGACAGGGGGCCTCCTACGAGCAGTACTTC. This codes for CASSRQGASYEQYF.

This clonotype was counted only a few times. This chain links TRBV29-1 with TRBJ2-1, with D tentatively TRBD1 or TRBD2 (5 bases each). Germline CDR1 and CDR2: SQVTM and ANQGSEA. Trimming left V 4 bases short and J 0 bases short, with 7 bases between. The CDR3 is 13 amino acids. In DNA form, the CDR3 reads TGCAGCGTTGGGGGGAGCTCCTACAATGAGCAGTTCTTC. Protein sequence: CSVGGSSYNEQFF.

This chain connects TRBV4-1 to TRBJ2-1; tentatively, D is TRBD1 (5 bases). The CDR3 runs to 13 residues. Germline CDR1 MGHRA, CDR2 YSYEKL. Between the trimmed V and J ends, which lost 2 bases and 8 bases, there was a span of 10 bases. The CDR3 region has the DNA TGCGCCAGCAGCCAACAGGGTGGGGATGAGCAGTTCTTC. It translates to CASSQQGGDEQFF.